This entry lists 5 T cell receptor beta chains sequenced from one sample in a study of response to subunit inactivated influenza vaccine. TCRdb independently ran MiXCR on the RT-PCR reads; one entry per CDR3 protein. The data contain some 520,000 distinct CDR3 sequences, 15% to 20% of them singletons. Sequencing used CD4+ T cells sorted from PBMCs, obtained less than 30 months after vaccination. Receptors originate from a man aged 45 to 75 who received an inactivated influenza vaccine.

This clonotype was recorded at least ten times. In DNA form, the CDR3 reads TGTGCCAGCAGCTTGGCTGGAGGGGTTCGTAATGAGCAGTTCTTC. This codes for CASSLAGGVRNEQFF. The chain recombines TRBV7-9 with TRBJ2-1; possibly TRBD2 for D (6 bases). Looked up from germline, CDR1 is SEHNR and CDR2 is FQNEAQ (reference sequence). Trimming removed 3 bases from V and 7 bases from J, with 16 bases in between. The length of the CDR3 is 15 residues. The variable domain in full, completed from reference TRBV7-9 and TRBJ2-1, reads DTGVSQNPRHKITKRGQNVTFRCDPISEHNRLYWYRQTLGQGPEFLTYFQNEAQLEKSRLLSDRFSAERPKGSFSTLEIQRTEQGDSAMYLCASSLAGGVRNEQFFGPGTRLTVL.

V usage is TRBV9 and J usage is TRBJ2-5, with no clear D. The CDR3 is 13 residues long. Looked up from germline, CDR1 is SGDLS and CDR2 is YYNGEE. Between the trimmed V and J ends, which lost 0 bases and 0 bases, there was a span of 3 bases. CDR3 loop: CASSVGDQETQYF. The CDR3 DNA reads as TGTGCCAGCAGCGTAGGTGACCAAGAGACCCAGTACTTC.

The rearrangement joins TRBV20-1 to TRBJ2-3; the match to TRBD2 covers 8 bases. Germline trimming cut 6 bases from V and 4 bases from J; bases unmatched to any gene: 12. Germline lookup yields CDR1 DFQATT and CDR2 SNEGSKA (reference sequence). This CDR3 contains 15 residues. The CDR3 DNA follows: TGCAGTGCCGGTCGCCGGGGGGGCGTGGCAGATACGCAGTATTTT. It encodes CSAGRRGGVADTQYF.

The V gene is TRBV4-2, the J gene TRBJ1-1, with 7 nucleotides matching TRBD1. The V gene's germline CDR1 is LGHNA and CDR2 YNFKEQ. The V segment lost 0 bases and the J segment 13 bases; nucleotides outside the gene matches: 11. The CDR3 sequence is 14 residues long. This chain's CDR3 is CASSQDPTGRGCFF. CDR3 sequence (DNA): TGTGCCAGCAGCCAAGATCCGACAGGGAGAGGCTGTTTCTTT.

J is TRBJ2-3 and V is TRBV2; D gene unclear. CDR3 length: 15 residues. Per the germline V gene, CDR1 is SNHLY and CDR2 is FYNNEI. The V end lost 5 bases, the J end lost 2 bases, and 14 bases lay between the germline ends. CDR3: CASSHFISHTDTQYF. DNA for the CDR3: TGTGCCAGCAGTCACTTCATTTCACACACAGATACGCAGTATTTT.